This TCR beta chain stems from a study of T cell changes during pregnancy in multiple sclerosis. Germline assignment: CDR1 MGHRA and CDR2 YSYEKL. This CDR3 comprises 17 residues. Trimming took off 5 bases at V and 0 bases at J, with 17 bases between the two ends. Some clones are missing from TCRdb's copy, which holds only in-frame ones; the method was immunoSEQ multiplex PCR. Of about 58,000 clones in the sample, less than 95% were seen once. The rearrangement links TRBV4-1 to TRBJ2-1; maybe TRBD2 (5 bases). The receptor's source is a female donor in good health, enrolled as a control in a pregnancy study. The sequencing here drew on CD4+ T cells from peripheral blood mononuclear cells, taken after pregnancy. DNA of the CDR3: TGCGCCAGCAGCGAAATGACGTCGGGGTTCTCCTACAATGAGCAGTTCTTC. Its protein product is CASSEMTSGFSYNEQFF.